Listed here is a single T cell receptor (beta chain). The antigen is not known. V trimming: 5 bases; J trimming: 0 bases; junction bases outside the gene matches: 8. Germline CDR1 and CDR2: DFQATT and SNEGSKA (reference sequence). This CDR3 spans 16 amino acids. Until they underwent thyroid surgery, no patient had received any treatment. The entry originates in a study of metastatic and nonmetastatic thyroid tumors. Study summary: Repertoires from malignant and benign thyroid patients were compared across blood and tumor or nodule tissue. General study results and limits: Within blood and tumor, benign nodules reportedly had significantly lower TCR beta diversity than malignant thyroid tumors did.

With MiXCR, TCRdb reprocessed the PCR reads. The sample consists of about 33,000 clones, 15% to 20% of them appearing once. This rearrangement joins TRBV20-1 to TRBJ2-3; 10 positions agree with TRBD2. Material: blood. This receptor was obtained from a male donor with papillary thyroid cancer or a benign thyroid nodule (not recorded which). Some clones in this sample may be carry-over from other donors' samples. CDR3 DNA: TGCAGTGCTTCCCGGACTAGCGGAGTTAGCACAGATACGCAGTATTTT. Translating gives CSASRTSGVSTDTQYF.